The source of this T cell receptor (beta chain) is a study of cytomegalovirus exposure and HLA in healthy donors. Study-wide findings and caveats: According to the study, around 180 TCR beta chains were cytomegalovirus-associated.

The CDR3 contains 13 residues. V was pared by 10 bases and J by 2 bases, with 15 bases between. Germline V gene sequence: CDR1 LNHDA, CDR2 SQIVND (reference sequence). About this clone itself: The antigen is unknown.

Generated by immunoSEQ multiplex PCR, the TCRdb table keeps only in-frame clones and is missing some. The sample has around 400,000 clones; 80% to 90% are singletons. This clonotype originated in a woman under 30 in good health and CMV-seronegative. J is TRBJ2-7 and V is TRBV19; weak D call: TRBD1 (6 bases). The sequencing input was PBMCs. CDR3: CATQQGPTYEQYF. The CDR3 nucleotides read TGTGCCACACAACAGGGTCCGACCTACGAGCAGTACTTC. Supplemented by reference TRBV19 and TRBJ2-7, the full variable domain reads DGGITQSPKYLFRKEGQNVTLSCEQNLNHDAMYWYRQDPGQGLRLIYYSQIVNDFQKGDIAEGYSVSREKKESFPLTVTSAQKNPTAFYLCATQQGPTYEQYFGPGTRLTVT.